This record concerns one T cell receptor beta chain sequence. This entry is derived from a study of CD8+CD57+ T cells in acquired aplastic anemia. Template material for TCR beta VDJ and CDR3 profiling consisted of genomic DNA. TCRdb analysed the reads with MiXCR anew, one entry per CDR3 protein. The data show over 150,000 distinct CDR3 sequences, 71% seen once. Flow cytometry had shown expanded CD8+CD57+ cells in the patients chosen for sequencing. The CDR3 is made up of 15 amino acids. Germline trimming cut 3 bases from V and 6 bases from J; bases unmatched to any gene: 5. Germline CDR1 reads ENHRY; CDR2 reads SYGVKD.

This sequence was found in a human donor with aplastic anemia. The chain couples TRBV10-3 to TRBJ2-3, with 11 positions matching TRBD2. The sample taken for sequencing was sorted CD4+, CD8+, or CD8+CD57+ T cells (not recorded which) from PBMCs. The CDR3 region is CAISELAGVKDTQYF. The CDR3 coding sequence is TGTGCCATCAGTGAACTAGCGGGAGTAAAGGATACGCAGTATTTT.